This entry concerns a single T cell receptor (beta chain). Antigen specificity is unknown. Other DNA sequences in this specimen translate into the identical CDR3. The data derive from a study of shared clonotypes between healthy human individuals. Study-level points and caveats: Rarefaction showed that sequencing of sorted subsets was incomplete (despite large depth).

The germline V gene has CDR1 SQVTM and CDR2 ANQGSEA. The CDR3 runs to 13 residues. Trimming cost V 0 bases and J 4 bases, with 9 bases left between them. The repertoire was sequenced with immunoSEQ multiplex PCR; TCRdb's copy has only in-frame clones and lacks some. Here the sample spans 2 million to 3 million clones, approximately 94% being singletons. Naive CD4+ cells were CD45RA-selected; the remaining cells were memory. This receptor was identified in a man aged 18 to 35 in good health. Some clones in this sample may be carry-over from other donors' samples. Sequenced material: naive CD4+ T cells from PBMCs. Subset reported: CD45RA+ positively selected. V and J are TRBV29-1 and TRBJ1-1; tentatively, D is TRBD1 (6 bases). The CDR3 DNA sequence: TGCAGCGTTGAAGAGGCCAGGGGCACTGAAGCTTTCTTT. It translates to CSVEEARGTEAFF.